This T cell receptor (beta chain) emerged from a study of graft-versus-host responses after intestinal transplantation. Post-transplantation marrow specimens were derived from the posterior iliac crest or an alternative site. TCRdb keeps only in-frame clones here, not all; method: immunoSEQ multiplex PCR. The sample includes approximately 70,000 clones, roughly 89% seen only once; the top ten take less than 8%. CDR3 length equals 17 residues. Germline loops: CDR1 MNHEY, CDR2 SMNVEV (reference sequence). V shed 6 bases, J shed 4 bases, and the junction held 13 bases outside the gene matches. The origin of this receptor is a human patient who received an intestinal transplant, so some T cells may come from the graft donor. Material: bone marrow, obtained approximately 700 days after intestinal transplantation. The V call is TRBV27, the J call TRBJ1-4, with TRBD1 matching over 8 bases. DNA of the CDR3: TGTGCCAGCAGACCTTCCGCCTTGGGACAGGATAATGAAAAACTGTTTTTT. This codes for CASRPSALGQDNEKLFF.